The text below deals with one T cell receptor (beta chain). The target of this receptor is not known. Per-nucleotide qualities are absent, and no much larger clonotype sits a single base away. This sample is part of a study of T cell clones after liver transplantation (dated by TCRdb to 2018 to 2020). Looking at the study overall: The samples were obtained from ITN030ST, a randomized trial that attempted immunosuppression withdrawal within 2 years after liver transplantation. Donor-reactive T cell clones were identified by TCRbeta sequencing after a pre-transplant mixed lymphocyte reaction and then tracked in post-transplant blood. Third party-reactive TCRbeta sequences were also identified from pre-transplant MLRs to serve as an antigen-independent comparator for donor-reactive sequences. Three of the eight recipients were HCV-positive; the others were transplanted for non-autoimmune, non-viral indications. The subjects received no induction therapy and were kept on standard immunosuppression until randomization at 12-24 months post-transplant. Tolerance meant complete immunosuppression withdrawal for at least one year without liver enzymes rising beyond twice the upper limit of normal. Blood samples were collected pre-transplant, pre-randomization before withdrawal, and post-randomization after either full withdrawal or failed withdrawal. The studied cohort comprised 8 liver transplant recipients, 3 classified as tolerant and 5 as non-tolerant.

The germline V gene sets CDR1 to SGHNT and CDR2 to YENEEA. The CDR3 starts with the cysteine, ends with the phenylalanine, and has 14 residues. Only the CDR3 DNA stays, 42 bases, in frame from base 1. V loses 2 bases of germline sequence and J loses 5 bases, and the interval between the two ends is 12 bases. Frozen genomic DNA underwent high-throughput TCRbeta CDR3 sequencing by immunoSEQ, including PCR amplification, mapping, bias correction and internal controls. Per the source publication's procedure: Productive rearrangements were kept, and unique TCRbeta sequences were defined by CDR3 nucleotide sequence plus V and J gene. A sequence counted as donor-reactive only if the sequence showed at least 5-fold expansion in CFSE-low cells compared with unstimulated pre-transplant cells and had a frequency of at least 0.01%. Per-subject minimum frequency thresholds, based on the lowest-template unstimulated sample, ensured at least 90% detection power. Jensen-Shannon divergence between the top 1000 TCRbeta sequences post-transplant and pre-transplant was used to measure repertoire turnover. Two-sided Fisher's exact tests were used to test for changes in the detection of donor-reactive sequences. The clones in this table, taken by TCRdb from immuneACCESS, are in-frame only. Not every clone is retained; where verified, under half of the shortfall comes from an unresolved V gene, and the cause of the rest is unknown. Clone size and V and J calls were adopted from that table, with D and trimming inferred from the DNA. The sample table contains tens of thousands of clones; only one count was recorded for about nine tenths of them. Roughly 2.6% of the sample rests with the top ten.

General study outcomes and caveats: Once repertoire turnover was taken into account, donor-reactive detection showed a significant reduction for CD4 in 7 of 8 subjects and for CD8 in 8 of 8. In most of the 8 subjects, circulating donor-reactive CD4 TCRbeta sequences decreased significantly after transplant, regardless of tolerance or HCV status. The conclusions were considered preliminary, being limited by small, heterogeneous patient numbers and non-standardized post-transplant time points. Donor-reactive sequences decreased more than third party-reactive sequences, which suggests partial antigen-specific deletion that was not related to withdrawal success. Since no allograft tissue specimens were available, donor-reactive T cells may have migrated into the graft instead of being deleted. In a couple of subjects, low numbers of available donor cells limited the measurable donor-reactive repertoire.

The time point label corresponds to: pre-transplant. Unstimulated PBMCs, after thawing, were stained for CD3, CD4 and CD8 and then FACS-sorted into CD3+CD4+ and CD3+CD8+ populations. All 8 studied subjects were randomized to withdrawal of immunosuppression. The Qiagen DNeasy Blood and Tissue Kit was used for isolation of genomic DNA. Sequencing used CD4+ T cells from blood, obtained before liver transplant. The chain couples TRBV11-3 to TRBJ2-5; the D gene cannot be named for sure. The TCR was taken from a human donor who received a liver transplant. In nucleotides, the sequence is TGTGCCAGCAGCTTAAGCGCGGTTACGGAGACCCAGTACTTC. The translation is CASSLSAVTETQYF.